This entry is about one T cell receptor beta chain. This sample was taken from a study of long-term antiretroviral therapy in people with HIV. The assay used was immunoSEQ (version v3.0), run at survey level. Here immunoSEQ multiplex PCR was the method, and the copy in TCRdb shows in-frame clones only, minus some. The repertoire has approximately 18,000 clones, 80% of them found once; the top ten carry over 3.5%. CDR1 and CDR2 from the germline V gene are SGHAT and FQNNGV. The CDR3 is 17 amino acids. V lost 0 bases and J lost 4; bases outside the gene matches: 10. This chain joins TRBV11-2 and TRBJ2-5; TRBD2 matches at 8 bases. The sequences come from unsorted PBMCs, collected 0.1 years before starting antiretroviral therapy. This TCR derives from a man aged 18 to 29 with HIV. The CDR3 bases are TGTGCCAGCAGCTTAGATCTGTACGGGAGGGTCGTAGAGACCCAGTACTTC. This gives the protein CASSLDLYGRVVETQYF.